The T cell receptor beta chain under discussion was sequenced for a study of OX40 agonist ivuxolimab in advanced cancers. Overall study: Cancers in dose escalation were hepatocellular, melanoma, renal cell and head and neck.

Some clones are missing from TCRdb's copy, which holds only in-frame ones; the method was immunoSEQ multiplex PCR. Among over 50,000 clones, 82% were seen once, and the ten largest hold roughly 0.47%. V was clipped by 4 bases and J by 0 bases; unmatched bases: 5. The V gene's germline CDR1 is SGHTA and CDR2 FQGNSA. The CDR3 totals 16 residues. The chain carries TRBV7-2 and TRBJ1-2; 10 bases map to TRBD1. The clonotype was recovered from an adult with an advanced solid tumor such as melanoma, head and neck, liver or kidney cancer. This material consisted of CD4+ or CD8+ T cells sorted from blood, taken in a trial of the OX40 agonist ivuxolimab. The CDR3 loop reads CASSWTGGRANYGYTF. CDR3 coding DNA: TGTGCCAGCAGCTGGACAGGGGGGCGCGCTAACTATGGCTACACCTTC.